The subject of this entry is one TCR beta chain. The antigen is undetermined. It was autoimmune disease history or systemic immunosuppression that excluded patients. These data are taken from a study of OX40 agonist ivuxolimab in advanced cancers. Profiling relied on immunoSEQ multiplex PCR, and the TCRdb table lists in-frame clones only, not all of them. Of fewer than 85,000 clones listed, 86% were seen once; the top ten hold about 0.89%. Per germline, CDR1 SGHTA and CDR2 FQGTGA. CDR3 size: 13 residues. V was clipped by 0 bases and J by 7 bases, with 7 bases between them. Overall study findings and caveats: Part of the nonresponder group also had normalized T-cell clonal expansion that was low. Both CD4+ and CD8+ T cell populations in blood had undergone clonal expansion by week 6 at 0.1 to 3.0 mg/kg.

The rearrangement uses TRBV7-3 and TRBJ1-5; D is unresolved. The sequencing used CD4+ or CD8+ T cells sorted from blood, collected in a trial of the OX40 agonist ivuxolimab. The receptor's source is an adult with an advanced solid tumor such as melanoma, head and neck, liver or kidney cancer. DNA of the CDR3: TGTGCCAGCAGCTTAACGTTCGGGCAGCCCCAGCATTTT. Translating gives CASSLTFGQPQHF.